This T cell receptor beta chain was captured by sequencing in a study of cytomegalovirus exposure and HLA in healthy donors (TCRdb year 2017). Broadly, across the study: An earlier analysis of roughly 500 of the donors reported 276 Gb of sequence data and around 110 million unique TCR beta sequences obtained from about 200 million T cells. Typing coverage differed by locus: A, B, C, DRB1 and DQB1 were typed in roughly 620-630 donors, DQA1 in about 500, DPA1 in approximately 600, and DPB1 in 400 to 480. Around 330 gigabases of sequencing data and around 80 million unique TCR sequences made up an early release that covered approximately 650 HLA-typed donors. The study used immunosequencing to profile the T cell repertoires of approximately 640 subjects and linked those repertoires to cytomegalovirus serostatus. The study aimed to test whether cataloging public T cell receptors could reveal signatures of past pathogen exposure. Donor age, sex, ethnicity and CMV serostatus were collected together with the repertoire data. To predict cytomegalovirus infection status, the study combined high-throughput TCR immunosequencing, statistical association of individual TCRs with disease status, and machine learning. A later analysis re-analyzed previously published TCR beta repertoires from roughly 630 donors and added high-resolution HLA genotyping to study TCR occurrence patterns. Four or five DR-DQ haplotypes were treated as single units for association and clustering because of strong linkage in the cohort. HLA typing included class I and class II loci at four-digit resolution. Rather than drawing on any new phenotypic data, the later analysis identified candidate immune exposures from TCR beta sequences and the way those sequences occurred across donors. Of the roughly 420 genotyped donors, 80% to 90% were placed in the genetic ancestry cluster associated with self-reported Caucasian donors. Besides the first cohort of 666 subjects, a separate validation cohort made up of 120 different subjects was used. Among about 400 genotyped donors of the cohort, an average of roughly 230,000 unique TCR beta nucleotide sequences was sequenced per donor, of which roughly 17% were non-productive. All discovery cohort repertoires had been generated on a single sequencing platform. An earlier analysis of 587 of the donors used high-throughput TCR beta sequencing to judge whether each TCR beta V gene segment behaved as functional or pseudogenic. A later genetic analysis used genome-wide SNP genotypes for about 60% of the roughly 700 donors, treating that subset as a discovery cohort.

The cohort was made up of 666 healthy bone marrow donors. At the time of sampling, every cohort member was nominally healthy, though immune exposures that went unrecorded were likely present. The donor was CMV seronegative and belonged to the group of over 350 seronegative cohort members. Each donor provided a peripheral blood sample, and peripheral blood mononuclear cells were used for TCR beta sequencing. The Qiagen DNeasy Blood Extraction Kit was used to extract genomic DNA from the blood cell samples. CDR1 is given as SEHNR and CDR2 as FQNEAQ, both from the germline V gene (reference sequence). V and J are truncated by 1 base and 6 bases respectively, leaving an intervening sequence of 5 bases. The CDR3 starts with the cysteine, ends with the phenylalanine, and has 12 residues. Only CDR3 DNA remains: 36 bases, in frame from the first base. Points on this clone: Its specific antigen is unknown. Base-call qualities are not available, and no considerably larger clone is one nucleotide away.

General findings and caveats noted by the study authors: V-gene and J-gene trimming of TCR beta chains was associated with a missense DCLRE1C variant in a later genetic analysis, and the association was replicated in an independent cohort. According to a later analysis, most CMV-associated TCR beta chains appeared to be HLA-restricted, and the HLA associations seemed to be driven largely by CMV exposure. Some IMGT-functional V segments, including TRBV6-2 and TRBV6-3, could not be distinguished by the 87-base-pair reads and were therefore excluded. Cytomegalovirus status was reported to be diagnosed by the classifier with high specificity and sensitivity in both the original and validation cohorts. According to a later analysis, TCR association rates differed among HLA loci, with DRB1 alleles showing the most associated TCRs and HLA-C alleles showing the fewest. This cohort had only TCR beta chains sequenced, and the lack of alpha or paired-chain data limited which features could be detected. Sequencing depth was assumed to be roughly uniform across donors in the presence/absence analyses, though that assumption may not hold. The study listed approximately 150 TCR beta chains as associated with cytomegalovirus. Linkage disequilibrium might explain the correlated functional status among segregating V segments, but an unknown experimental factor could not be excluded. In vitro tests confirmed that three of the cytomegalovirus-associated TCR beta chains recognize cytomegalovirus antigens. A cluster of highly shared sequence variants was judged likely to represent a technical artifact of the sequencing pipeline. According to a later genetic analysis, donors in an Asian-associated ancestry cluster had fewer N-insertions in productive TCRs than the approximately 650-donor mean. Specific HLA alleles were associated with over 15,000 TCR beta sequences at a false discovery rate of 0.05 in a later analysis. Because HLA typing was missing for some donors at each locus, association tests included only the typed subset. Several of the top co-occurrence clusters appeared to be linked to parvovirus B19, influenza, CMV and Epstein-Barr virus, according to a later analysis. According to the authors, the approach could potentially be generalized to other disease states and immunological phenotypes. A further reported finding was that TCR beta sequences accurately predicted the HLA-A and HLA-B alleles for most subjects in the first cohort. Assigning TCR associations to individual alleles was difficult when HLA alleles, especially DR and DQ, strongly co-occurred. For the cohort, immune exposure information was limited to CMV serostatus. In an earlier analysis of around 600 of the donors, most TCR beta V segments appeared in productive rearrangements about 87% or about 30% of the time, broadly matching IMGT annotations. Compared with equally common non-associated chains, HLA-associated TCR beta chains in a later analysis were more clonally expanded and had lower generation probabilities. Because counts were too low, approximately 15 rarely observed V segments, including chromosome 9 orphons, were excluded from the earlier analysis of 587 of the donors. Most TCR sequences were seen in very few donors, while some public TCRs were found in many individuals.

Library preparation was by the immunoSEQ multiplex PCR assay. The multiplex PCR relied on a mix of 60 forward primers for TCR Vbeta segments and 13 reverse primers for TCR Jbeta segments. The CDR3 region of rearranged TCR beta genes was amplified from genomic DNA by a multiplex PCR assay. The Illumina HiSeq System was used to sequence the amplified TCR beta libraries as 87-base-pair reads. Concerning the study's data processing: A later analysis counted about 80 million unique TCR beta chains across the 500 to 850 repertoires, and around 9.9 million of these chains were shared by at least two donors. A nearest-neighbor algorithm error-corrected the raw reads and collapsed the reads into unique sequences, merging closely related sequences to remove PCR and sequencing errors. V, D and J gene segments were assigned by aligning CDR3 sequences to IMGT reference sequences. For a sequence to be retained, at least a six-nucleotide match to both a V gene segment and a J gene segment was required. Rearrangements were called productive when the CDR3 lacked stop codons and stayed in frame with V and J; all others were non-productive. Following IMGT convention, CDR3 was defined as the stretch from the second conserved V-encoded cysteine to the conserved J-encoded phenylalanine. In an earlier analysis of more than 550 of the donors, sequences lacking an unambiguous match to a single V gene segment were excluded. An earlier analysis of a few hundred of the donors classified V segments as functional when productive rearrangements were above 56.7% and as segregating when the standard deviation between donors was above 5%. To diagnose cytomegalovirus status from the catalog of TCR beta chain sequences, a statistical classification framework was built. V and J gene assignment, in a later analysis, came from comparing TCR nucleotide sequences with IMGT/GENE-DB human TR gene sequences. The TCRdist pipeline was used in a later analysis to assign CDR3 sequences and most-parsimonious VDJ recombination scenarios. In a later analysis, every TCR beta chain was defined by the combination of its CDR3 amino acid sequence and its V-gene family, and reads without a unique V-gene family were dropped. To address suspected cross-contamination and a sequencing artifact, a later analysis removed several hundred highly shared, low-generation-probability nucleotide sequences. In a later analysis, a clonal expansion index was calculated for each public chain from normalized within-repertoire ranks of inferred template counts. A later analysis computed generation probabilities with a VDJ recombination model fitted to out-of-frame rearrangements, and checked the results against IGoR. Hypergeometric tests were used in a later analysis to score TCR-TCR, TCR-HLA and TCR-CMV co-occurrence, with a repertoire-size bias correction applied to the TCR pairs. A later analysis estimated false discovery rates by permuting HLA or CMV assignments 20 times. In a later analysis, co-occurring TCRs were grouped using DBSCAN, with TCRdist sequence similarity added in when clustering inside HLA-allele-positive subsets. For co-occurrence clustering, repertoires with fewer than 30,000 or more than 120,000 public chains were excluded, along with a handful of repertoires with anomalous nucleotide sharing. As stored in TCRdb, this immuneACCESS dataset retains in-frame rearrangements with V and J assigned. A fraction of the clones does not appear; measured against another copy, unresolved V genes explain less than half of the discrepancy, and the remainder lacks a known reason. V, J and clone size are taken as reported in that table, and D and trimming were inferred from the DNA itself. The sample table holds around 130,000 clones, of which around 9% were seen once. 5.5% of the sample is held by the ten biggest clonotypes.

The receptor was isolated from a man in his forties in good health and CMV-seronegative. Sequencing was done on a sample of PBMCs. The V and J segments used are TRBV7-9 and TRBJ2-3, with TRBD1 as a weak D call on 5 bases. The bases read TGTGCCAGCAGCTTAGACAGGGATACGCAGTATTTT. The resulting protein is CASSLDRDTQYF.